Below, 11 T cell receptor beta chains from the same sample are listed, as sequenced in a study of sequential checkpoint blockade in melanoma. The sample's treatment: randomized to nivolumab then ipilimumab (arm A) or the reverse (arm B). Only in-frame clones appear in the TCRdb table, and some are missing; sequencing was by immunoSEQ multiplex PCR. Found here are roughly 1,800 clones, 15% to 20% of them singletons; the top ten hold roughly a fifth. The sequenced sample was tumor tissue (inferred from file names), obtained from a patient given nivolumab and ipilimumab in sequence. The receptor set was obtained from a human donor with melanoma.

The sample holds a few counts of this clone. CDR3 sequence: CASRPGTGATYEQYF. CDR3 DNA sequence: TGTGCCAGCAGACCCGGGACAGGGGCCACCTACGAGCAGTACTTC. The gene calls are TRBV6-8 and TRBJ2-7; 10 nucleotides align to TRBD1. Germline V gene sequence: CDR1 MNHGY, CDR2 SAAAGT. CDR3 length equals 15 residues. Germline trimming cut 6 bases from V and 2 bases from J; bases unmatched to any gene: 7.

The chain carries TRBV19 and TRBJ1-5; TRBD1 matches at 7 bases. Germline assignment: CDR1 LNHDA and CDR2 SQIVND (reference sequence). V gave up 6 bases and J gave up 7 bases; unmatched junction bases: 6. The CDR3 runs to 13 residues. The CDR3 loop is CASSPTGVQPQHF. CDR3 sequence (DNA): TGTGCCAGTAGCCCTACAGGGGTCCAGCCCCAGCATTTT.

V usage is TRBV6-1 and J usage is TRBJ1-2; D not resolved. The length of the CDR3 is 16 residues. The V end lost 1 base, the J end lost 4 bases, and 16 bases lay between the germline ends. CDR1 MNHNS and CDR2 SASEGT come from the germline V gene. This CDR3 reads CASSEVRIGGPYGYTF. The CDR3, as DNA: TGTGCCAGCAGTGAAGTACGTATCGGTGGACCCTATGGCTACACCTTC.

Within the sample, this clone is medium-sized. The J gene is TRBJ1-1, the V gene TRBV11-3; D ambiguous. V lost 2 bases and J 9 bases, leaving 22 bases between the germline ends. The CDR3 covers 16 residues. Germline V lookup: CDR1 SGHNT, CDR2 YENEEA. The CDR3 DNA follows: TGTGCCAGCAGCTTACAATACGGCGCGGCAGGCGGTAAAGCTTTCTTT. Its translation: CASSLQYGAAGGKAFF.

This clone was observed a handful of times. V is TRBV28 and J is TRBJ2-2, with 9 bases matching TRBD1. The V and J ends lost 5 bases and 7 bases, in that order; junction bases with no gene match: 8. There are 15 residues in the CDR3. Germline V gene data show CDR1 as MDHEN and CDR2 as SYDVKM. CDR3 protein: CASSPNRGLGGELFF. CDR3 nucleotides: TGTGCCAGCAGTCCTAACAGGGGGCTCGGCGGGGAGCTGTTTTTT.

The chain has TRBV19 and TRBJ2-1; a weak D match, TRBD2 (5 bases). This CDR3 region has 13 residues. Germline loops: CDR1 LNHDA, CDR2 SQIVND (reference sequence). V lost 2 bases and J lost 8, with 10 bases in between. In nucleotides, the CDR3 is TGTGCCAGTAGTATATCCGGACTCTATGAGCAGTTCTTC. This translates into CASSISGLYEQFF.

The chain couples TRBV18 to TRBJ2-4; D is ambiguous. Trimming shortened V by 3 bases and J by 5 bases, and 20 bases separated the two germline ends. CDR1 KGHSH and CDR2 LQKENI come from the germline V gene. The CDR3 is 17 residues long. The CDR3 region is CASSPRVAVPGENIQYF. DNA of the CDR3: TGTGCCAGCTCACCTCGGGTCGCTGTACCGGGCGAAAACATTCAGTACTTC.

By share of the sample, this clone is medium-sized. The chain recombines TRBV11-3 with TRBJ1-5; D might be TRBD1 (6 bases). This CDR3 contains 16 residues. Between the trimmed V and J ends, which lost 5 bases and 4 bases, there was a span of 18 bases. Germline assignment: CDR1 SGHNT and CDR2 YENEEA. The CDR3 loop reads CASSPHLQGFNQPQHF. DNA for the CDR3: TGTGCCAGCAGCCCCCACTTACAGGGATTTAATCAGCCCCAGCATTTT.

V is TRBV11-3 and J is TRBJ2-7, with 7 bases that match TRBD1. V gave up 5 bases and J gave up 5 bases; unmatched junction bases: 9. The V gene's germline CDR1 is SGHNT and CDR2 YENEEA. The CDR3 totals 14 residues. The CDR3 loop reads CASSLFDRDHEQYF. In DNA form, the CDR3 reads TGTGCCAGCAGCCTTTTCGACAGGGACCACGAGCAGTACTTC.

This clone showed up many times. The chain combines TRBV11-3 with TRBJ1-5, with unresolved D. Trimming cost V 3 bases and J 5 bases, with 20 bases left between them. Germline V lookup: CDR1 SGHNT, CDR2 YENEEA. CDR3 length: 17 amino acids. CDR3: CASSLVKGTTRDQPQHF. In DNA form, the CDR3 reads TGTGCCAGCAGCTTGGTAAAGGGCACCACTAGGGATCAGCCCCAGCATTTT. The variable domain in full, completed from reference TRBV11-3 and TRBJ1-5, reads EAGVVQSPRYKIIEKKQPVAFWCNPISGHNTLYWYLQNLGQGPELLIRYENEEAVDDSQLPKDRFSAERLKGVDSTLKIQPAELGDSAVYLCASSLVKGTTRDQPQHFGDGTRLSIL.

This clone came up many times. The chain couples TRBV11-3 to TRBJ1-5; TRBD1 is a possible D gene (6 bases). This CDR3 region has 15 residues. Germline lookup yields CDR1 SGHNT and CDR2 YENEEA. The ends were cut back, 5 bases at V and 3 bases at J, with 14 bases in the middle. The CDR3 nucleotides are TGTGCCAGCAGCCTGGGGGGCGAATCCAATCAGCCCCAGCATTTT. Protein product: CASSLGGESNQPQHF.